This T cell receptor beta chain was obtained from a study of glioma-infiltrating T cells after dendritic cell vaccination. Study overall: Dendritic cell vaccination trial patients had either newly diagnosed or recurrent glioblastoma.

Losses at the gene ends were 10 bases for V and 0 bases for J; bases not matched to a gene: 3. CDR1 and CDR2 (germline): MNHNS, SASEGT. CDR3 length: 12 amino acids. Study conclusions and caveats: Higher TCR clonality did not directly relate to longer survival.

The primer mix had 60 V beta and 13 J beta primers. Profiling relied on immunoSEQ multiplex PCR, and the TCRdb table lists in-frame clones only, not all of them. Altogether under 100,000 clones are present, around nine tenths being singletons, with the ten largest covering approximately 3%. As concerns this clone: No antigen is known for it.

Material: blood, obtained before dendritic cell vaccination. This TCR was recovered from a human donor with glioblastoma. The genes are TRBV6-1 and TRBJ2-7; 7 positions agree with TRBD2. CDR3 nucleotide sequence: TGTGCCACCAGGGAGGGCTCCTACGAGCAGTACTTC. It yields the protein CATREGSYEQYF.